The 25 T cell receptor beta chains given below trace back to one sample, sequenced in a study of blood T cell repertoires in COVID-19. Profiling relied on immunoSEQ multiplex PCR, and the TCRdb table lists in-frame clones only, not all of them. Of fewer than 200,000 clones listed, under 85% are singletons. Sequenced input: peripheral blood. All receptors come from a man in his sixties who had recovered from COVID-19.

V is TRBV5-1 and J is TRBJ1-2; D is uncertain. Germline-derived CDR1 and CDR2 are SGHRS and YFSETQ. Trimming cost V 3 bases and J 8 bases, with 14 bases left between them. The CDR3 is made up of 13 amino acids. CDR3 coding DNA: TGCGCCAGCAGCTCCTCTACATGGGAGGGCTACACCTTC. It specifies CASSSSTWEGYTF.

The chain links TRBV6-2 or TRBV6-3 to TRBJ1-2; 9 bases fit TRBD1. Germline V CDR1 and CDR2: MNHEY, SVGEGT. With V trimmed by 2 bases and J by 2 bases, 3 bases remained unmatched. This CDR3 has 15 residues. The CDR3 DNA is TGTGCCAGCAGTTACCCGACAGGGGGAAACTATGGCTACACCTTC. Translating it yields CASSYPTGGNYGYTF.

This CDR3 is CAISGLAGGSQETQYF. The CDR3 DNA sequence: TGTGCCATCAGCGGACTAGCGGGGGGCTCCCAAGAGACCCAGTACTTC. The chain recombines TRBV10-3 with TRBJ2-5, with 14 bases matching TRBD2. Germline CDR1 reads ENHRY; CDR2 reads SYGVKD. The CDR3 spans 16 residues. V was clipped by 6 bases and J by 1 base; unmatched bases: 4.

The chain uses TRBV6-5 and TRBJ1-5; D call uncertain. The CDR3 has 12 residues. The germline V and J ends were trimmed by 7 bases and 5 bases, with 9 bases remaining between them. CDR1 is MNHEY, CDR2 SVGAGI, per germline. The CDR3 spells CASTSGDQPQHF. The CDR3 coding sequence is TGTGCCAGCACCTCGGGAGATCAGCCCCAGCATTTT.

V usage is TRBV28 and J usage is TRBJ1-1; the match to TRBD1 covers 8 bases. In germline, CDR1 is MDHEN, CDR2 SYDVKM. There are 14 residues in the CDR3. V lost 6 bases and J lost 3; bases outside the gene matches: 6. The CDR3 region is CASSTGGWDTEAFF. The CDR3 DNA reads as TGTGCCAGCAGCACAGGGGGTTGGGACACTGAAGCTTTCTTT.

The genes are TRBV9 and TRBJ2-7; D possibly corresponds to TRBD2 (6 bases). V lost 4 bases and J 3 bases, leaving 17 bases between the germline ends. CDR1 SGDLS and CDR2 YYNGEE come from the germline V gene. The CDR3 has 15 amino acids. This chain's CDR3 is CASSSTGTSIYEQYF. The CDR3 bases are TGTGCCAGCAGCTCAACCGGGACTTCCATCTACGAGCAGTACTTC.

This chain connects TRBV24-1 to TRBJ2-2; D remains unclear. Germline-derived CDR1 and CDR2 are KGHDR and SFDVKD. This CDR3 contains 15 residues. V shed 4 bases and J shed 8 bases, with 16 bases lying between them. The CDR3 spells CATSDPSLERGELFF. CDR3 in DNA: TGTGCCACCAGTGACCCCAGTCTCGAGAGGGGGGAGCTGTTTTTT.

The chain joins TRBV7-9 to TRBJ2-1; TRBD2 matches at 7 bases. J gave up 16 bases and V 0 bases, and 9 bases lay outside the gene matches. Germline CDR1 and CDR2: SEHNR and FQNEAQ (reference sequence). The length of the CDR3 is 13 residues. The CDR3 region is CASSLADGGRSFF. DNA of the CDR3: TGTGCCAGCAGCTTAGCGGACGGGGGGAGGTCTTTCTTC.

The chain has TRBV7-2 and TRBJ1-1, with D maybe TRBD1 (6 bases). The CDR3 covers 17 residues. The germline V gene has CDR1 SGHTA and CDR2 FQGNSA. The V and J ends lost 4 bases and 1 base respectively, with 19 bases between them. For the CDR3, the DNA is TGTGCCAGCAGCTCCTATCCCGGACAGCCCCAGAACACTGAAGCTTTCTTT. Translated, it gives CASSSYPGQPQNTEAFF.

The rearrangement uses TRBV2 and TRBJ1-2; D is ambiguous. CDR1 is SNHLY and CDR2 is FYNNEI in the germline V gene. The ends were cut back, 5 bases at V and 3 bases at J, with 10 bases in the middle. The CDR3 totals 13 residues. CDR3 sequence: CASSLERYYGYTF. The CDR3, as DNA: TGTGCCAGCAGTCTGGAGAGGTACTATGGCTACACCTTC.

The chain has TRBV4-2 and TRBJ2-2; 16 nucleotides match TRBD2. Germline CDR1 LGHNA, CDR2 YNFKEQ. After removal of 0 bases from V and 2 bases from J, the junction contained 3 bases not matched to a gene. The CDR3 is 19 amino acids. The CDR3 protein is CASSQEGTSGGVNTGELFF. CDR3 coding DNA: TGTGCCAGCAGCCAAGAAGGGACTAGCGGGGGGGTTAACACCGGGGAGCTGTTTTTT.

Concerning this clone itself: Other nucleotide sequences in the sample specify the same CDR3. The rearrangement links TRBV7-3 to TRBJ1-1, with D unresolved. The CDR3 loop spans 15 amino acids. Trimming took off 0 bases at V and 0 bases at J, with 8 bases between the two ends. Germline V gene sequence: CDR1 SGHTA, CDR2 FQGTGA. CDR3 in amino acids: CASSLTSNLNTEAFF. CDR3 DNA: TGTGCCAGCAGCTTAACGAGCAATTTGAACACTGAAGCTTTCTTT. Variable domain in full (rest from reference TRBV7-3 and TRBJ1-1): GAGVSQTPSNKVTEKGKYVELRCDPISGHTALYWYRQSLGQGPEFLIYFQGTGAADDSGLPNDRFFAVRPEGSVSTLKIQRTERGDSAVYLCASSLTSNLNTEAFFGQGTRLTVV.

Here the CDR3 DNA reads TGTGCCAGCAGCTTGGTGGCCACTGAAGCTTTCTTT. Encoded protein: CASSLVATEAFF. V usage is TRBV5-8 and J usage is TRBJ1-1; D unclear. The CDR3 is 12 residues long. The V end lost 0 bases, the J end lost 4 bases, and 4 bases lay between the germline ends. Germline CDR1 SGHTS, CDR2 YDEGEE.

The chain couples TRBV9 to TRBJ2-5; 9 nucleotides match TRBD2. V shed 3 bases, J shed 2 bases, and the junction held 8 bases outside the gene matches. Germline V CDR1 and CDR2: SGDLS, YYNGEE. The CDR3 has 16 amino acids. CDR3 nucleotides: TGTGCCAGCAGCGGCCCGCTAGCGGGGCGACAAGAGACCCAGTACTTC. It encodes CASSGPLAGRQETQYF.

The rearrangement joins TRBV10-3 to TRBJ2-3, with TRBD2 matching 10 bases. V was clipped by 3 bases and J by 3 bases; unmatched bases: 6. The CDR3 sequence is 16 residues long. CDR1 is ENHRY and CDR2 is SYGVKD in the germline V gene. The CDR3 loop reads CAISESGGARTDTQYF. Here the CDR3 DNA reads TGTGCCATCAGTGAAAGCGGGGGGGCCCGAACAGATACGCAGTATTTT.

The chain combines TRBV6-5 with TRBJ1-4, with D maybe TRBD1 (5 bases). The CDR3 is made up of 15 amino acids. Trimming stripped 6 bases from V and 7 bases from J, with 18 bases between. Germline V lookup: CDR1 MNHEY, CDR2 SVGAGI. CDR3 region: CASSRIGRVPEKLFF. The DNA of the CDR3 is TGTGCCAGCAGCCGTATTGGCAGGGTACCTGAAAAACTGTTTTTT.

The chain couples TRBV30 to TRBJ1-2; 8 bases are a match to TRBD1. V was pared by 2 bases and J by 6 bases, with 14 bases of the junction left unmatched. The CDR3 runs to 16 residues. In germline, CDR1 is GTSNPN, CDR2 SVGIG (reference sequence). In DNA form, the CDR3 reads TGTGCCTGGAGTCCCCAGGGGGCTAAGGGGTTTAATGGCTACACCTTC. It specifies CAWSPQGAKGFNGYTF. The entire variable domain, with the rest obtained from reference TRBV30 and TRBJ1-2, is as follows: SQTIHQWPATLVQPVGSPLSLECTVEGTSNPNLYWYRQAAGRGLQLLFYSVGIGQISSEVPQNLSASRPQDRQFILSSKKLLLSDSGFYLCAWSPQGAKGFNGYTFGSGTRLTVV.

J is TRBJ1-2 and V is TRBV19; 7 bases are a match to TRBD1. Losses at the gene ends were 4 bases for V and 4 bases for J; bases not matched to a gene: 6. The CDR3 runs 14 residues. Germline values: CDR1 LNHDA, CDR2 SQIVND (reference sequence). The CDR3 coding sequence is TGTGCCAGTAGTAATGACAGGGACCTCTATGGCTACACCTTC. Its protein is CASSNDRDLYGYTF.

This clone was counted only a few times. It may be a read error: a sequence one base away is much more abundant. The rearrangement joins TRBV7-2 to TRBJ1-1; D is unclear. The V and J ends lost 3 bases and 1 base respectively, with 6 bases between them. The CDR3 loop spans 13 amino acids. Germline V gene lookup returns CDR1 SGHTA and CDR2 FQGNSA. CDR3 sequence (DNA): TGTGCCAGCAGCTTTAACAAGAACACTGAAGCTTTCTTT. It codes for CASSFNKNTEAFF.

This sequence joins TRBV6-5 and TRBJ2-7; weak D call: TRBD2 (6 bases). Trimming pared 6 bases from V and 6 bases from J, leaving 15 bases between. The CDR3 runs 13 residues. Germline CDR1 and CDR2: MNHEY and SVGAGI. The CDR3 protein is CASRRDLAGEQYF. Here the CDR3 DNA reads TGTGCCAGCAGGCGGGACCTCGCGGGCGAGCAGTACTTC.

The chain uses TRBV27 and TRBJ2-1; 8 bases agree with TRBD2. V shed 0 bases and J 9 bases; nucleotides not matched to a gene: 7. CDR3 length: 15 residues. In germline, CDR1 is MNHEY, CDR2 SMNVEV (reference sequence). CDR3 loop: CASSLSYGGASEQFF. CDR3 nucleotides: TGTGCCAGCAGTTTATCGTACGGGGGGGCGAGTGAGCAGTTCTTC.

V usage is TRBV7-3 and J usage is TRBJ1-3, with D tentatively TRBD1 (5 bases). CDR3 length: 16 residues. Germline values: CDR1 SGHTA, CDR2 FQGTGA. V lost 5 bases, J lost 2 bases, and 16 bases lay in between. The CDR3 DNA reads TGTGCCAGCAGCCCGGGCCGGGGGACGGCTGGAAACACCATATATTTT. This sequence encodes CASSPGRGTAGNTIYF.

This clone was picked up one time. The chain carries TRBV27 and TRBJ1-6; 9 bases are shared with TRBD1. CDR1 MNHEY and CDR2 SMNVEV come from the germline V gene (reference sequence). Germline trimming cut 3 bases from V and 14 bases from J; bases unmatched to any gene: 8. The CDR3 is 14 amino acids. The CDR3 bases are TGTGCCAGCAGTTTCGGGACAGGGAAGTTATCCCTCCACTTT. This translates into CASSFGTGKLSLHF.

This clone has a single count. The J gene is TRBJ1-6, the V gene TRBV6-5, with D unclear. Germline values: CDR1 MNHEY, CDR2 SVGAGI. The CDR3 extends over 15 amino acids. V gave up 2 bases and J gave up 13 bases, with 18 bases separating them. The CDR3 here is CASSYGKATSGPLHF. The CDR3 DNA follows: TGTGCCAGCAGTTACGGGAAGGCCACTTCGGGGCCCCTCCACTTT.

This clone was seen only once. J is TRBJ1-2 and V is TRBV27, with D hard to call. The length of the CDR3 is 15 residues. From germline, CDR1 is MNHEY and CDR2 SMNVEV (reference sequence). The germline V and J ends were trimmed by 4 bases and 4 bases, with 16 bases remaining between them. The CDR3 sequence is CASSWGGGGVYGYTF. The CDR3, as DNA: TGTGCCAGCAGTTGGGGAGGTGGAGGTGTCTATGGCTACACCTTC.